The entry below gives a single TCR beta chain sequence along with its context. The antigen is not known. These data originate in a study of early T cells in non-severe SARS-CoV-2 infection. Study details: RNA in bulk from unsorted whole blood was sequenced, and chains were unpaired.

The CDR3 covers 15 residues. Germline loops: CDR1 MNHNS, CDR2 SASEGT. V lost 1 base to trimming and J lost 1 base, with 10 bases between them. Individual cDNA molecules received unique molecular identifiers during library preparation. TCRdb fed the 5' RACE reads into MiXCR, producing one record per CDR3 protein. Of 120,000 or so distinct CDR3 sequences in the sample, around 13% were seen once. Regarding the study as a whole: The matching step, a VDJdb search, favored anti-spike CD8 responses and missed private and CD4 specificities.

Sequenced here: whole blood, sampled at baseline. The chain couples TRBV6-1 to TRBJ1-2; D gene uncertain. The receptor's source is an adult who was a healthcare worker with PCR-confirmed SARS-CoV-2 infection or an uninfected control (not recorded which). CDR3 DNA: TGTGCCAGCAGTGAAGGGATGGTTGGTAACTATGGCTACACCTTC. Its protein product is CASSEGMVGNYGYTF.